Each of the 12 T cell receptor beta chains below was sequenced from the same sample in a study of memory CD4+ T cells and cytomegalovirus serostatus. Here immunoSEQ multiplex PCR was the method, and the copy in TCRdb shows in-frame clones only, minus some. The sample includes under 50,000 clones, about 70% seen only once; the top ten take 1.2%. Single viable CD3+CD4+CD8-CD45RO+ cells were sorted as the memory CD4+ T cells. Input material: memory CD4+ T cells from blood. These receptors all come from an adult in good health and CMV-seropositive.

The chain links TRBV7-2 to TRBJ2-3; 8 bases are a match to TRBD2. V gave up 6 bases and J gave up 0 bases; unmatched junction bases: 2. Per the germline V gene, CDR1 is SGHTA and CDR2 is FQGNSA. The CDR3 contains 14 residues. The CDR3 loop reads CASRPGGSTDTQYF. Written as DNA, the CDR3 is TGTGCCAGCAGACCGGGGGGGAGCACAGATACGCAGTATTTT.

CDR3 DNA sequence: TGTGCCAGCAGCTTGGCCTTTCGGGGGAAGGGCTCCTACAATGAGCAGTTCTTC. This sequence encodes CASSLAFRGKGSYNEQFF. This chain uses TRBV5-4 with TRBJ2-1, with a weak D call TRBD2 (6 bases). The V gene's germline CDR1 is SGHNT and CDR2 YYREEE (reference sequence). The CDR3 spans 18 residues. The V end lost 0 bases, the J end lost 0 bases, and 16 bases lay between the germline ends.

The chain carries TRBV7-2 and TRBJ2-1, with D tentatively TRBD2 (5 bases). The CDR3 has 13 amino acids. Trimming pared 5 bases from V and 9 bases from J, leaving 14 bases between. The germline V gene encodes CDR1 SGHTA and CDR2 FQGNSA. CDR3 loop: CASSPDAGSEQFF. The CDR3 nucleotides are TGTGCCAGCAGCCCGGATGCGGGCTCTGAGCAGTTCTTC.

V is TRBV9 and J is TRBJ2-3; tentatively, D is TRBD2 (6 bases). The CDR3 extends over 15 amino acids. The V end lost 3 bases, the J end lost 1 base, and 12 bases lay between the germline ends. Germline CDR1 SGDLS, CDR2 YYNGEE. CDR3 loop: CASSASGGGTDTQYF. CDR3 in DNA: TGTGCCAGCAGCGCCTCGGGCGGGGGCACAGATACGCAGTATTTT.

This sequence joins TRBV7-2 and TRBJ2-3; tentatively, D is TRBD2 (6 bases). The germline V gene encodes CDR1 SGHTA and CDR2 FQGNSA. The V and J ends lost 1 base and 2 bases respectively, with 13 bases between them. The CDR3 has 16 amino acids. The CDR3 here is CASSLVGGRSTDTQYF. The CDR3 DNA is TGTGCCAGCAGCTTAGTGGGGGGACGATCCACAGATACGCAGTATTTT.

V is TRBV19 and J is TRBJ1-5; D gene unclear. The CDR3 has 13 residues. The germline V gene encodes CDR1 LNHDA and CDR2 SQIVND (reference sequence). The V end was cut by 1 base, the J end by 6 bases, with 7 bases between. The CDR3 DNA sequence: TGTGCCAGTAGTATAGGGGGTTCTCAGCCCCAGCATTTT. This codes for CASSIGGSQPQHF.

In this sample, this clone turned up once. V usage is TRBV7-9 and J usage is TRBJ1-5; D remains ambiguous. Germline CDR1 and CDR2: SEHNR and FQNEAQ (reference sequence). The V gene lost 4 bases and the J gene lost 7 bases, with 11 bases spanning the gap. CDR3 length: 13 amino acids. The CDR3 bases are TGTGCCAGCAGCTCATCCAACCTCCAGCCCCAGCATTTT. It is translated as CASSSSNLQPQHF.

The chain links TRBV27 to TRBJ2-2; 10 bases fit TRBD1. With 8 bases clipped from V and 7 bases from J, the junction kept 4 bases outside the gene matches. The CDR3 is made up of 13 amino acids. Per the germline V gene, CDR1 is MNHEY and CDR2 is SMNVEV (reference sequence). This CDR3 reads CASGTGVGGELFF. The DNA for the CDR3 is TGTGCCAGCGGGACAGGGGTGGGCGGGGAGCTGTTTTTT.

The chain is built from TRBV19 and TRBJ1-1; 7 positions agree with TRBD1. Per the germline V gene, CDR1 is LNHDA and CDR2 is SQIVND (reference sequence). V gave up 3 bases and J gave up 3 bases; unmatched junction bases: 4. The CDR3 spans 14 residues. In nucleotides, the CDR3 is TGTGCCAGTAGTATTACAGGGGAGGACACTGAAGCTTTCTTT. This sequence encodes CASSITGEDTEAFF.

This clone was seen a handful of times. The chain recombines TRBV19 with TRBJ1-5; D may be TRBD1 (6 bases). This CDR3 spans 13 amino acids. Germline CDR1 is LNHDA and CDR2 is SQIVND (reference sequence). Trimming took off 6 bases at V and 10 bases at J, with 16 bases between the two ends. As DNA, the CDR3 is TGTGCCAGTAGAGGACAGAGAATCAGCCCCCAGCATTTT. The encoded protein is CASRGQRISPQHF.

This clone was detected only a few times. The V and J genes are TRBV4-1 and TRBJ2-1; D possibly corresponds to TRBD2 (5 bases). The CDR3 covers 14 residues. V lost 4 bases and J 9 bases, leaving 16 bases between the germline ends. Germline V gene sequence: CDR1 MGHRA, CDR2 YSYEKL. In DNA, the CDR3 is TGCGCCAGCAGCCTTCTAAGAGATCGGGGTGAGCAGTTCTTC. Its translation is CASSLLRDRGEQFF.

In its sample, this clone was seen a few times. This chain links TRBV29-1 with TRBJ2-1; the match to TRBD2 covers 10 bases. V shed 5 bases, J shed 6 bases, and the junction held 7 bases outside the gene matches. This CDR3 is built from 14 residues. Germline CDR1 reads SQVTM; CDR2 reads ANQGSEA. In DNA, the CDR3 is TGCAGCGTTACCCAGCGGGGGGGCCCCAATGAGCAGTTCTTC. Encoded protein: CSVTQRGGPNEQFF.